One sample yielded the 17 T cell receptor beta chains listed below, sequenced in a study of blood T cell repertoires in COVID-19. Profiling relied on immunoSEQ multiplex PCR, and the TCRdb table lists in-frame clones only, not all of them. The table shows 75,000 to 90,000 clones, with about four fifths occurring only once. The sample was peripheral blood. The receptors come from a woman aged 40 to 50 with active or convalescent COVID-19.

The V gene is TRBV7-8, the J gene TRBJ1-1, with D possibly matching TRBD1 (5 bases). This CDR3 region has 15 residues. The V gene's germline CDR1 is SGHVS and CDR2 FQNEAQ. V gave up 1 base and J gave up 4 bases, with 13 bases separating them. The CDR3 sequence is CASSLVGGARTEAFF. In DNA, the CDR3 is TGTGCCAGCAGCTTAGTCGGGGGAGCTCGCACTGAAGCTTTCTTT. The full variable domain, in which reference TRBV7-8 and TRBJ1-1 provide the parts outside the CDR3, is GAGVSQSPRYKVAKRGQDVALRCDPISGHVSLFWYQQALGQGPEFLTYFQNEAQLDKSGLPSDRFFAERPEGSVSTLKIQRTQQEDSAVYLCASSLVGGARTEAFFGQGTRLTVV.

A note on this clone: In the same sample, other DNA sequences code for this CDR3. CDR3 sequence (DNA): TGTGCCAGCAGCTCGCAGGGGGCGACTAATGAAAAACTGTTTTTT. Translated, it gives CASSSQGATNEKLFF. The V and J genes are TRBV7-2 and TRBJ1-4; 8 positions match TRBD1. Trimming removed 4 bases from V and 2 bases from J; junction bases left unmatched: 3. The CDR3 sequence is 15 residues long. Germline CDR1 is SGHTA and CDR2 is FQGNSA.

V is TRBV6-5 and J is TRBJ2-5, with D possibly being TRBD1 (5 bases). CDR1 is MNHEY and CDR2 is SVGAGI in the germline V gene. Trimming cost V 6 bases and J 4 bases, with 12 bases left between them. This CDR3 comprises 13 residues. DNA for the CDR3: TGTGCCAGCAGCCTCGGACATACAGAGACCCAGTACTTC. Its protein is CASSLGHTETQYF.

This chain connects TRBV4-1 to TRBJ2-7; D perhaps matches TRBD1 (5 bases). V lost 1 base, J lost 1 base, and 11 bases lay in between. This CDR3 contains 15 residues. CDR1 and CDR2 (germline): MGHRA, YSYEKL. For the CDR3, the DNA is TGCGCCAGCAGCCAAGTCCCAACAGGTTCCTACGAGCAGTACTTC. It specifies CASSQVPTGSYEQYF.

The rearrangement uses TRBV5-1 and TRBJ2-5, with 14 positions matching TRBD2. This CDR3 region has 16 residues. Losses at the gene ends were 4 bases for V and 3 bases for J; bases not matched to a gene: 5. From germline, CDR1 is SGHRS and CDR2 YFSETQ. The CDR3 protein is CASSKGTSGSKETQYF. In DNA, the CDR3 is TGCGCCAGCAGCAAAGGGACTAGCGGGAGTAAAGAGACCCAGTACTTC.

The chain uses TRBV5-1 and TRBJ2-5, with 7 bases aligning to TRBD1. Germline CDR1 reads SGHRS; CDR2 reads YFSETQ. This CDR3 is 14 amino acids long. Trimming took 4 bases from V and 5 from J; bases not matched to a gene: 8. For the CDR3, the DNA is TGCGCCAGCAGCCGAGGGACAGTTGGGGAGACCCAGTACTTC. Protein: CASSRGTVGETQYF.

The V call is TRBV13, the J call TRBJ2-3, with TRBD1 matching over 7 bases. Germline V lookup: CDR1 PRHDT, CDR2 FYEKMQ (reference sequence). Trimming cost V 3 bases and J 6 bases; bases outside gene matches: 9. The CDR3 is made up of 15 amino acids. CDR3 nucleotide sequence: TGTGCCAGCAGCTTCACTTTAGAACAGGGGGATACGCAGTATTTT. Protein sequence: CASSFTLEQGDTQYF.

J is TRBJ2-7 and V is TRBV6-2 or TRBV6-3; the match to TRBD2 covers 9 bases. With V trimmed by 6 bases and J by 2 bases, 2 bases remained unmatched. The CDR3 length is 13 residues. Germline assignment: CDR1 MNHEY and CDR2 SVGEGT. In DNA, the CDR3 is TGTGCCAGCAGCCCTAGCGGGACCTACGAGCAGTACTTC. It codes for CASSPSGTYEQYF.

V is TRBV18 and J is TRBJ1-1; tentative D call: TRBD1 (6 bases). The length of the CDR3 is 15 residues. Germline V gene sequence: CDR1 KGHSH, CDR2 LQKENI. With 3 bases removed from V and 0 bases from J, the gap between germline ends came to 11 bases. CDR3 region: CASSPGAGLNTEAFF. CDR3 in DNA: TGTGCCAGCTCACCGGGGGCAGGCTTGAACACTGAAGCTTTCTTT.

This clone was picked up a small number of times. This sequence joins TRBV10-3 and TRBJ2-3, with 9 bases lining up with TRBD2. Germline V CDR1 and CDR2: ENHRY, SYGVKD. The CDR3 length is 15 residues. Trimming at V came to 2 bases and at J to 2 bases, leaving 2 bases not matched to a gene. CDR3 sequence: CAISEPSGNTDTQYF. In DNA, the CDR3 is TGTGCCATCAGTGAGCCTAGCGGGAACACAGATACGCAGTATTTT.

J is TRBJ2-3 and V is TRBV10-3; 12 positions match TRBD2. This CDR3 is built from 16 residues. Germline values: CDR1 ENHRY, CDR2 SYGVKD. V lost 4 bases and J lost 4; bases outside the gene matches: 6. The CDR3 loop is CAISGRTSGAADTQYF. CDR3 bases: TGTGCCATCAGTGGTAGGACTAGCGGGGCGGCAGATACGCAGTATTTT.

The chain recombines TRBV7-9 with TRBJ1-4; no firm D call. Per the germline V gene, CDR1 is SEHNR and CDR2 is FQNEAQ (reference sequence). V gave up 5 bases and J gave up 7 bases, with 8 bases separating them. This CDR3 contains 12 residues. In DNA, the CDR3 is TGTGCCAGCAGCCCTAACAGTGAAAAACTGTTTTTT. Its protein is CASSPNSEKLFF.

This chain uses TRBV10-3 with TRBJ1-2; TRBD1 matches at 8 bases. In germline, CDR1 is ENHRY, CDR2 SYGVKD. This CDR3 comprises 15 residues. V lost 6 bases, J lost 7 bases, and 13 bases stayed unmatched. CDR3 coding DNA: TGTGCCATCAGACCGGATACAGGGGGAGTTGGTGGCTACACCTTC. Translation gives CAIRPDTGGVGGYTF.

The DNA of the CDR3 is TGTGCCATCAGTGAGGGGACAGGGGGCATTACGCAGTATTTT. Protein sequence: CAISEGTGGITQYF. This chain uses TRBV10-3 with TRBJ2-3; 12 bases are shared with TRBD1. Losses at the gene ends were 2 bases for V and 8 bases for J; bases not matched to a gene: 2. This CDR3 region has 14 residues. CDR1 ENHRY and CDR2 SYGVKD come from the germline V gene.

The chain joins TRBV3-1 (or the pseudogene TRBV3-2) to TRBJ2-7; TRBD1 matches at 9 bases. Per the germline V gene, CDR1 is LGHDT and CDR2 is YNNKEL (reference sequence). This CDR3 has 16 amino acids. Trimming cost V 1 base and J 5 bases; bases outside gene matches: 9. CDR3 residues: CASSQASGTGKDEQYF. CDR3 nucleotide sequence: TGTGCCAGCAGCCAAGCGTCGGGGACAGGGAAGGACGAGCAGTACTTC.

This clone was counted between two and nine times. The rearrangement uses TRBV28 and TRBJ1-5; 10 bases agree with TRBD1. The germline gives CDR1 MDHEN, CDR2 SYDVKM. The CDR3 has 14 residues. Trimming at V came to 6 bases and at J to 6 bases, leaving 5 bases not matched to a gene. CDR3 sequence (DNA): TGTGCCAGCAGGACAGGGGGCGCGGGTCAGCCCCAGCATTTT. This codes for CASRTGGAGQPQHF.

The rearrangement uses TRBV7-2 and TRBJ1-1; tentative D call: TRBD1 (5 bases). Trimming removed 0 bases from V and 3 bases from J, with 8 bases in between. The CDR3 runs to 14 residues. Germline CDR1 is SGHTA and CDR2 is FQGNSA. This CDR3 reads CASSLASRDTEAFF. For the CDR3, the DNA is TGTGCCAGCAGCTTAGCCTCCAGGGACACTGAAGCTTTCTTT.